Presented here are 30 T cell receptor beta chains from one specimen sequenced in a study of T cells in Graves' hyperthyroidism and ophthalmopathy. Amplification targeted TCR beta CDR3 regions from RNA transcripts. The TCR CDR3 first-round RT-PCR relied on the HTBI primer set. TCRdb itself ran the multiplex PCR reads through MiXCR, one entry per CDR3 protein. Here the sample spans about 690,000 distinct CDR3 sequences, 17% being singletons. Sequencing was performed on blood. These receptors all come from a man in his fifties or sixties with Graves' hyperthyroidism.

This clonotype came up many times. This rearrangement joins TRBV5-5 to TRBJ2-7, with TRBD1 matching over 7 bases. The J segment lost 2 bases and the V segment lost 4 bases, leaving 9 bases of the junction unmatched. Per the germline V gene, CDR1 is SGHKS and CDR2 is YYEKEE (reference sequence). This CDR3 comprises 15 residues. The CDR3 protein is CASSGVRGMAYEQYF. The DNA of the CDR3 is TGTGCCAGCAGCGGAGTCAGGGGGATGGCCTACGAGCAGTACTTC.

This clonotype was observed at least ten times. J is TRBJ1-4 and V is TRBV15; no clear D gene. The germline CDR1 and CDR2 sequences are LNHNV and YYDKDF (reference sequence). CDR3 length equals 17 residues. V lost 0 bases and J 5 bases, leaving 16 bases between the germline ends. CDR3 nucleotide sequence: TGTGCCACCAGCAGAGATCATGTGGCGGGGTCCAATGAAAAACTGTTTTTT. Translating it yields CATSRDHVAGSNEKLFF.

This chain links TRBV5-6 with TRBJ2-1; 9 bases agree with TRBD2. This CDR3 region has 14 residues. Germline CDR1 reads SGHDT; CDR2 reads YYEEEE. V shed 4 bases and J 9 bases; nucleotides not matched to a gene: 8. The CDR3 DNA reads TGTGCCAGCAGCGGGGTAGCGGGAGTAGCTGAGCAGTTCTTC. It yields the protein CASSGVAGVAEQFF.

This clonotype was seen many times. The CDR3 region is CSVELPHPFF. The CDR3 DNA follows: TGCAGCGTTGAACTTCCCCATCCTTTCTTT. The chain employs TRBV29-1 and TRBJ1-1; D gene ambiguous. Trimming removed 2 bases at V and 12 bases at J, with 10 bases between. The CDR3 covers 10 residues. The germline gives CDR1 SQVTM, CDR2 ANQGSEA.

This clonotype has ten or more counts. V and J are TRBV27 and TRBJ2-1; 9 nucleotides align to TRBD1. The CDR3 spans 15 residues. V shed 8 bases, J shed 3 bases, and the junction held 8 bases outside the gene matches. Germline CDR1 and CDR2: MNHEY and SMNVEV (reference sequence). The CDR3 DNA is TGTGCCAGCCACCAAGGGACAGGGTTCTACAATGAGCAGTTCTTC. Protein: CASHQGTGFYNEQFF.

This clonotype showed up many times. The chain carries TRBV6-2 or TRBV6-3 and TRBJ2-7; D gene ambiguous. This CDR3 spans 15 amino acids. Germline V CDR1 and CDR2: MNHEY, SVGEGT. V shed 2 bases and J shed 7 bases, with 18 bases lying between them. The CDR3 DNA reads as TGTGCCAGCAGTTACCCCCTTCGTAACGTTGTGGAGCAGTACTTC. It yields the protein CASSYPLRNVVEQYF.

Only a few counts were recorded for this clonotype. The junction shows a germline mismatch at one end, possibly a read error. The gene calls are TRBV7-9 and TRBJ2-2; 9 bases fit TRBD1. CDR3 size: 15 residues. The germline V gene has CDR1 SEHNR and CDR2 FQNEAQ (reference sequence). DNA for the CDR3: TGTGCCAGCAGCACCGGGACAGGGAACACCGGGAAGCTGTTTTTT. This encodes CASSTGTGNTGKLFF. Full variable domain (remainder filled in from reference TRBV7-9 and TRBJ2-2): DTGVSQNPRHKITKRGQNVTFRCDPISEHNRLYWYRQTLGQGPEFLTYFQNEAQLEKSRLLSDRFSAERPKGSFSTLEIQRTEQGDSAMYLCASSTGTGNTGKLFFGEGSRLTVL.

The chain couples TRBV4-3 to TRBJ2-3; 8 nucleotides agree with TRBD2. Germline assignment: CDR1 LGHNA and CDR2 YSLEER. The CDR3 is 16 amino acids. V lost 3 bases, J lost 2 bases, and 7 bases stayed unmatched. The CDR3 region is CASSHVPGGLTDTQYF. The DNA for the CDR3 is TGCGCCAGCAGCCACGTTCCGGGAGGGCTCACAGATACGCAGTATTTT.

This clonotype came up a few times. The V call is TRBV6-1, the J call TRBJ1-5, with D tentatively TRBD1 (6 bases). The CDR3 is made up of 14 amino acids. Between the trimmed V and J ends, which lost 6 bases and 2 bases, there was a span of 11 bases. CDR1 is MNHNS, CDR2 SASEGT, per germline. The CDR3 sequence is CASSNREGNQPQHF. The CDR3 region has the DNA TGTGCCAGCAGCAACAGGGAGGGCAATCAGCCCCAGCATTTT.

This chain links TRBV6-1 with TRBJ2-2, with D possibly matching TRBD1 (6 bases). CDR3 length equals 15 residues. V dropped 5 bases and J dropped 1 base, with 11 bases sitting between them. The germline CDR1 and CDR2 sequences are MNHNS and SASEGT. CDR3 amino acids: CASSNGQLNTGELFF. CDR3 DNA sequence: TGTGCCAGCAGTAACGGACAGCTGAACACCGGGGAGCTGTTTTTT.

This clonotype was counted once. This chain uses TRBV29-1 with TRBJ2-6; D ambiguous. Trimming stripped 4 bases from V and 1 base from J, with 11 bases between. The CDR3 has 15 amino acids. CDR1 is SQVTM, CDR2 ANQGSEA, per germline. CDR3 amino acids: CSVVSSPSGANVLTF. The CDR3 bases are TGCAGCGTTGTCAGTTCGCCATCTGGGGCCAACGTCCTGACTTTC.

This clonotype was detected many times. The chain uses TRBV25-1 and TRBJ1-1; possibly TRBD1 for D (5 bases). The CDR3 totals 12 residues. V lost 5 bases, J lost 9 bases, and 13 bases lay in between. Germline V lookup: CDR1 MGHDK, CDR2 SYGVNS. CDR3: CASSPTARKAFF. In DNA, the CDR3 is TGTGCCAGCAGTCCGACAGCCCGAAAAGCTTTCTTT.

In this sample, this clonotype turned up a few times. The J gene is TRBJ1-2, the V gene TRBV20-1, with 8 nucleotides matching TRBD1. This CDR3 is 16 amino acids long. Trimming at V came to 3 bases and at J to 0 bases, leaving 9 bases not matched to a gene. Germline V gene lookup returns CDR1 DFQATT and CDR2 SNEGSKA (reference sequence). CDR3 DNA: TGCAGTGCTAGGGGGGGGACAGGCCCTTCTAACTATGGCTACACCTTC. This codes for CSARGGTGPSNYGYTF.

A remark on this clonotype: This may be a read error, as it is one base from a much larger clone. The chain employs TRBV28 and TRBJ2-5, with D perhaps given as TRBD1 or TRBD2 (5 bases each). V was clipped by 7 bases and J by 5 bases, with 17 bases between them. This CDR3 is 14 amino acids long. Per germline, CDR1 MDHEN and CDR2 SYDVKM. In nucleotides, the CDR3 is TGTGCCAGCACCCGAGGGGTAGGCCGGGAGACCCAGTACTTC. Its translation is CASTRGVGRETQYF.

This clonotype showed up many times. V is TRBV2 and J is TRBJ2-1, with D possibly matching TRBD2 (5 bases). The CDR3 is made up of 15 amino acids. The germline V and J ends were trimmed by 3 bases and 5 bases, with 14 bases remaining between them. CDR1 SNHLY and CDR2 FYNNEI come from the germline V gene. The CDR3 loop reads CASSDLLGLNNEQFF. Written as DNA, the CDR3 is TGTGCCAGCAGTGACTTACTAGGTCTAAACAATGAGCAGTTCTTC.

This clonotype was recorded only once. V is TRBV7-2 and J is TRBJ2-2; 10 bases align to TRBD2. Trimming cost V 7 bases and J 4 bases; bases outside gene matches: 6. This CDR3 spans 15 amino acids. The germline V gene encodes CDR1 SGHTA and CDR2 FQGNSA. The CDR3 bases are TGTGCCAGCATGTCAGCGGGAGGGCCCACCGGGGAGCTGTTTTTT. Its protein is CASMSAGGPTGELFF.

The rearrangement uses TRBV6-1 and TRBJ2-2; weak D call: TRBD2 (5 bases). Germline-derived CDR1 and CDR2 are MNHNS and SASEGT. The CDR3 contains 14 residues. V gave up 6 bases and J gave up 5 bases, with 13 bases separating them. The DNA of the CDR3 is TGTGCCAGCAGGCCATTGGGAGCGACCGGGGAGCTGTTTTTT. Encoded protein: CASRPLGATGELFF.

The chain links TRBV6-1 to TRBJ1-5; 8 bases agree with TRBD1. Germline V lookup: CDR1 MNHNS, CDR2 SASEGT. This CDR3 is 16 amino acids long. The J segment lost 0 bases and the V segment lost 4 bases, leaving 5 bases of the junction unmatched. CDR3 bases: TGTGCCAGCAGTGGTGGGACAGGACATAGCAATCAGCCCCAGCATTTT. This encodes CASSGGTGHSNQPQHF.

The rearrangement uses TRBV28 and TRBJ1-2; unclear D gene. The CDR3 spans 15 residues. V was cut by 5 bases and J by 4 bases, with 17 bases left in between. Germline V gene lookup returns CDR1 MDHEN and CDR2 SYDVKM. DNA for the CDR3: TGTGCCAGCAGTGAGGGTGGAGGGAGACGCTATGGCTACACCTTC. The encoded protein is CASSEGGGRRYGYTF.

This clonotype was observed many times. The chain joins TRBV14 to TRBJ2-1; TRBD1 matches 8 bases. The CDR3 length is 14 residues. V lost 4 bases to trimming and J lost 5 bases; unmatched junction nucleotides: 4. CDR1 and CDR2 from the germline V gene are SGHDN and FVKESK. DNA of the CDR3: TGTGCCAGCAGCCGGGACAGGCAAAACAATGAGCAGTTCTTC. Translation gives CASSRDRQNNEQFF.

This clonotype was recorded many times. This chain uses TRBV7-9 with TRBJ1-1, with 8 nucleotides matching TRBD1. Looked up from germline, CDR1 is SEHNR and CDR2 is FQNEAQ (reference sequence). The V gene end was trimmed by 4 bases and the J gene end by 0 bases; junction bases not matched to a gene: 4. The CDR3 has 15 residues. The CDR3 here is CASSSGQALNTEAFF. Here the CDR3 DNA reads TGTGCCAGCAGCTCGGGACAGGCTTTGAACACTGAAGCTTTCTTT.

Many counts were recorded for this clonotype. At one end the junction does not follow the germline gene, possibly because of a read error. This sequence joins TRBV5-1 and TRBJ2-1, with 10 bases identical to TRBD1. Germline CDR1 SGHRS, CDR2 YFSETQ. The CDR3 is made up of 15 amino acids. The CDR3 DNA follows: TGTGCCAGCAGCTGGACAGGGGGCTCCTACAATGAGCAGTTCTTC. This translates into CASSWTGGSYNEQFF.

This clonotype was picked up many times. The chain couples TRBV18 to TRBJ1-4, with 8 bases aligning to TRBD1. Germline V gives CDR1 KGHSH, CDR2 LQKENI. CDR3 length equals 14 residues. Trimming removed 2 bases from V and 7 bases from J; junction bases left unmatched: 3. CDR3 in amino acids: CASSPIGTGEKLFF. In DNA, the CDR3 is TGTGCCAGCTCACCAATCGGGACAGGTGAAAAACTGTTTTTT.

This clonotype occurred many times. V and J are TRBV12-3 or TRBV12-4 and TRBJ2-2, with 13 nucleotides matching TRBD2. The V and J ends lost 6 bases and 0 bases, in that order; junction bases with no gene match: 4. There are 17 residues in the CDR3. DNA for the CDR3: TGTGCCAGCAGGGGGACTAGCGGGGTTACGAACACCGGGGAGCTGTTTTTT. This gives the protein CASRGTSGVTNTGELFF.

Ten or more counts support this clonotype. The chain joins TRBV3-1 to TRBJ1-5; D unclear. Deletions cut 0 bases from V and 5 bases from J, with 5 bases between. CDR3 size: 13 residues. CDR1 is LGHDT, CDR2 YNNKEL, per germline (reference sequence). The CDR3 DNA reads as TGTGCCAGCAGCCAAGAGGGGTATCAGCCCCAGCATTTT. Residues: CASSQEGYQPQHF.

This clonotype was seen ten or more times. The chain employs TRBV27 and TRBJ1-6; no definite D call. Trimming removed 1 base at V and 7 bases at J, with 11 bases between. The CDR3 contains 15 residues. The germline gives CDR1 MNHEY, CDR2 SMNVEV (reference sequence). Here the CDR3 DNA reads TGTGCCAGCAGTTTATTCACGCTTGCGAATTCACCCCTCCACTTT. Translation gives CASSLFTLANSPLHF.

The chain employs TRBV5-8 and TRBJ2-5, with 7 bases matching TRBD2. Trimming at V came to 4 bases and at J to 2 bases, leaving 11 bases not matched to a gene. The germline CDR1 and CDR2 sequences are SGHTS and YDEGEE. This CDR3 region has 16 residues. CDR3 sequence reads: CASSPGGGAGQETQYF. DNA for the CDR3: TGTGCCAGCAGCCCTGGGGGGGGAGCGGGACAAGAGACCCAGTACTTC.

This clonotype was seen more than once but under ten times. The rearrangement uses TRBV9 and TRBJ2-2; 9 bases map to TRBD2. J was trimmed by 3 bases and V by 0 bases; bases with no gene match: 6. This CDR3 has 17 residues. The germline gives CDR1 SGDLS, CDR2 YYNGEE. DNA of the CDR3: TGTGCCAGCAGCGTAGGAGGCGGGAGGGCCTACACCGGGGAGCTGTTTTTT. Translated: CASSVGGGRAYTGELFF.

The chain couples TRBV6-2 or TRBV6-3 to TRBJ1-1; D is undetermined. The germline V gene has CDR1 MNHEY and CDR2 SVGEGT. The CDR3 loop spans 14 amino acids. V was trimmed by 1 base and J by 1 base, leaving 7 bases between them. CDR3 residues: CASSYLPGNTEAFF. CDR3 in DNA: TGTGCCAGCAGTTACTTACCAGGGAACACTGAAGCTTTCTTT.

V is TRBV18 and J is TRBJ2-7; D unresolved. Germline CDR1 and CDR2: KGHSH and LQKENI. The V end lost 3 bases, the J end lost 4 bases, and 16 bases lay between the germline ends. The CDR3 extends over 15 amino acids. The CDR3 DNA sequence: TGTGCCAGCTCACCCCCTCCCCCTGAAACTTACGAGCAGTACTTC. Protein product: CASSPPPPETYEQYF.